This record concerns one T cell receptor (beta chain) sequence. Ten or more counts support this clonotype. Its antigen is unknown. Base qualities are not at hand, and no much larger clone is one base apart. These data belong to a study of beta chain bispecific antibodies for T cell cancers (dated by TCRdb to the early 2020s). Study-level background: Healthy donor T cells were cocultured with T cell leukemia lines and bispecific antibodies, and TRBV sequencing of the surviving cells was then used to measure how much each TRBV family was depleted. Jurkat cells expressed surface TRBV12 (TRBV12-3), and HPB-ALL cells expressed surface TRBV5-5.

Overall study outcomes, separate from this receptor: Cross-reactivity of the anti-TRBV5-5 antibody with TRBV5-6 was attributed to high sequence similarity between the two genes. Each sequenced sample mixed leukemia cell line cells with normal T cells, and most targeted TRBV signal came from the leukemia cells rather than normal T cells. Compared with anti-CD19, anti-TRBV12 exposure reduced the TRBV12-3 share of total TRBV signal by 97% to 99%; TRBV12-4 fell about 38%, not significantly. Except for the targeted genes and closely related genes, all other TRBV family members appeared to be unaffected by the TRBV-directed bispecific antibodies.

The treatment or condition label of this sample denotes: alpha-V12: anti-TRBV12 scFv linked to anti-CD3 scFv. For about 3 days, T cells were expanded from blood mononuclear cells using either the anti-CD3 antibody OKT3 or CD3/CD28 Dynabeads. For the anti-TRBV12 bispecific sample, Jurkat leukemia cells were cocultured with normal T cells, and the comparison was a control coculture using an anti-CD19 bispecific. The culture conditions for expanded T cells were RPMI 1640 plus 10% fetal bovine serum, recombinant human IL-2 (about 100 IU/ml) and IL-7 (about 5.2 ng/ml). Each coculture contained roughly 5 x 10^4 normal T cells, roughly 5 x 10^4 target cells and bispecific antibody in 80 to 100 ul and was incubated for about 15 hours at 37 degrees C. Every bispecific antibody was made of two single-chain variable fragments expressed in a single-chain diabody format with a His tag. Effector T cells came from healthy human donors; peripheral blood mononuclear cells were isolated from leukapheresis samples by Ficoll density gradient centrifugation.

From the cysteine up to the phenylalanine, the CDR3 has a length of 15 residues. Only the CDR3 DNA is retained, 45 bases long and in frame from the first base. Relative to germline, V is 4 bases shorter and J is 4 bases shorter, with 13 bases between their ends. The germline V gene encodes CDR1 MNHNS and CDR2 SASEGT. Libraries incorporated unique molecular identifier barcodes, which were used to quantify clonotypes. Qiagen AllPrep DNA/RNA Micro kits were used to isolate total RNA, and an Agilent TapeStation was used to check RNA quality. TCR beta libraries were constructed by 5' RACE, in which cDNA synthesis was followed by two PCR steps with TCR beta constant-region gene-specific primers. Sequencing of the TCR beta libraries was done on an Illumina MiSeq platform. The study's own analysis went as follows. MIGEC, MiXCR and VDJtools were used to process the reads. Clonotype frequency was computed as the clonotype's share of unique molecular identifiers among all unique molecular identifiers in the sample. Nonfunctional TRBV genes classified in IMGT as pseudogenes or open reading frames, for example TRBV1, TRBV12-1 and TRBV21, were left out. TCRdb reprocessed the public reads (quality trimming at Q25 with fastp, clone calling with MiXCR) and kept in-frame beta chains. Every CDR3 protein is listed once, alongside the most common genes and DNA of its rows. The authors' filters were not applied to this entry. Counted in this sample were about 20,000 distinct CDR3 sequences; just over 2% of them appeared once. The ten biggest clones cover roughly 5% of the sample.

This clonotype was sampled from a human donor in good health. Some clones in this sample may be carry-over from other donors' samples. The sequences come from healthy donor T cells cultured with leukemia cells, collected from a culture containing a bispecific antibody targeting TCR Vbeta12. The V gene is TRBV6-1 and the J gene is TRBJ2-2; a tentative D match to TRBD2 spans 7 bases. The bases are TGTGCCAGCAGTGTGTCAGGGGAGGGCACCGGGGAGCTGTTTTTT. It codes for CASSVSGEGTGELFF.